This TCR beta chain is drawn from a study of shared clonotypes between healthy human individuals (dated by TCRdb to 2018 to 2020). For the wider study: The cohort comprised two women and three men aged 18 to 49 years. For each donor, CD4 naive and CD4 memory were each run on three plates, CD8 naive on two plates, and CD8 memory on one plate. Blood TCR repertoires of roughly 5 healthy adults were deeply sequenced to estimate repertoire size and the extent of clonotype sharing between individuals. To increase sequencing depth and limit assay-specific biases, TCR repertoire library preparation and sequencing were carried out by different laboratories using diverse techniques. Between about 0.85 and 8.9 billion PBMCs per donor were obtained by leukapheresis. What the work shows at the level of the full study, not this receptor alone: Across four donors, about 5.2% of naive CD4, 3% to 3.5% of naive CD8, under 2.5% of memory CD4, and 0.4% of memory CD8 clonotypes were shared. Because the study included only a small number of donors, the genetic and exposure-history diversity represented was limited. Estimated clonotype richness was generally larger for naive than for memory subsets. Clonotypes shared by all four sorted-subset donors showed higher generation probabilities than non-shared clonotypes. Even with the large sequencing depth, rarefaction of the sorted-subset datasets indicated that sequencing was incomplete. Pairwise subsampling led to the expectation that sequencing depth would affect the degree of clonotype sharing among donors. Only blood was sampled, and tissue TCR repertoires likely differ from those in blood.

Healthy HIV-negative adults with no recently reported acute infections or vaccinations were included as donors. Only Caucasian adults living in Nashville, Tennessee, USA were represented among the donors. CD4+ T cells were enriched through magnetic negative selection, after which naive cells were positively selected on CD45RA and the remaining negative fraction served as the memory subset. Blood was collected by leukapheresis, and PBMCs were isolated by Ficoll-Histopaque density gradient centrifugation and then cryopreserved in liquid nitrogen vapor phase. Purity and quantity of every magnetically sorted T cell population were checked by analytical flow cytometry. Genomic DNA was isolated from every sorted fraction and measured by UV absorbance on a Nanodrop 2000c. TCR CDR3 regions were amplified from genomic DNA by multiplex PCR using the deep immunoSEQ assay. For each cell subset, the extracted genomic DNA was distributed evenly across all wells of several immunoSEQ 96-well plates, and each plate served as one replicate. Each replicate PCR for sorted subsets received roughly 0.2 ug genomic DNA, equal to about 30,000 T cell genomes. Purified libraries were measured with a Qubit 3.0 fluorometer, size-checked on a Bioanalyzer 2100, and measured again with the KAPA Library Quantification kit. Every immunoSEQ 96-well plate was sequenced on a dedicated single-read 150-cycle Illumina NextSeq 550 flow cell. The original methods were these. Because only junctional sequences without quality scores were contained in the immunoSEQ output, filtering matching that applied to full-length reads could not be performed. To assign V/J genes and CDR3, sequences were annotated against IMGT germline references using PyIR, a Python wrapper for IgBLAST v1.9. Reads with weak V/J assignments (E-value above 1e-6), missing CDR3, stop codons, out-of-frame junctions, or ambiguous translated residues were removed. V3J clonotypes were defined as sequences sharing an identical inferred V gene, J gene, and CDR3 amino acid sequence. Percentage overlap between repertoires was calculated by dividing the number of shared unique clonotypes by the size of the smaller repertoire. Three approaches were used to assess repertoire richness: RTK rarefaction, the Chao1 estimator, and Recon v2.1 estimates of unobserved clonotypes. Generation probabilities for all TCRbeta clonotypes obtained by the gDNA method from a few donors were computed using OLGA. Held by TCRdb, this immuneACCESS table contains in-frame sequences only and omits some clones. Under half of the omission traces to an unresolved V gene where checked; the cause of the rest is unknown. Clonal size and the V and J genes are those of that table, whereas D and trimming came from the DNA. The sample table records about 1.1 million clones; more than 75% of these occur just once. The ten largest make up 0.4% to 0.55% of the sample.

This clone was detected once. What antigen it recognizes has not been identified. No base quality values were provided; no much bigger clone lies one nucleotide off. The source is a man younger than 30 in good health. Some clones in this sample may be carry-over from other donors' samples. Sequences were obtained from memory CD4+ T cells from PBMCs. Sample cell subset or site, as interpreted from the label and publication: CD45RA-negative fraction.

The DNA reads TGTGCCAGCAGCTTAGGGGGGGCCCGTCGGACCATATATTTT. Translation gives CASSLGGARRTIYF. The chain is made from TRBV7-9 and TRBJ1-3, and the D gene may be TRBD1, 6 bases matching. The CDR3 numbers 14 residues from cysteine through phenylalanine. The retained sequence is limited to the CDR3, 42 bases, with the frame set at the first base. Via the germline V gene (reference sequence), CDR1 is SEHNR and CDR2 FQNEAQ. V is cut by 1 base and J by 10 bases, and the space between the germline ends is 14 bases.